The 5 T cell receptor beta chains given below trace back to one sample, sequenced in a study of blood T cell repertoires in COVID-19. The assay was immunoSEQ multiplex PCR, and TCRdb's table has in-frame clones only and misses some. The data hold about 100,000 clones, with around nine tenths observed a single time. The source material was peripheral blood. All receptors derive from a man between 50 and 59 years old with active or convalescent COVID-19.

V and J are TRBV28 and TRBJ2-1, with TRBD2 matching over 9 bases. With 2 bases clipped from V and 6 bases from J, the junction kept 8 bases outside the gene matches. The germline V gene has CDR1 MDHEN and CDR2 SYDVKM. This CDR3 region has 16 residues. The CDR3 region has the DNA TGTGCCAGCAGTTTACCCCGACTAGCGGCCCTCAATGAGCAGTTCTTC. Its protein is CASSLPRLAALNEQFF.

The chain combines TRBV27 with TRBJ1-1; D may be TRBD1 (6 bases). The CDR3 is 14 residues long. With 3 bases removed from V and 2 bases from J, the gap between germline ends came to 10 bases. Germline-derived CDR1 and CDR2 are MNHEY and SMNVEV (reference sequence). The CDR3 DNA follows: TGTGCCAGCAGTTTTTGGACAGAAAACACTGAAGCTTTCTTT. Its translation is CASSFWTENTEAFF.

The chain recombines TRBV24-1 with TRBJ2-5; the D gene is possibly TRBD2 (7 bases). The CDR3 contains 16 residues. Germline V gene data show CDR1 as KGHDR and CDR2 as SFDVKD. V lost 2 bases to trimming and J lost 1 base, with 13 bases between them. Here the CDR3 reads CATSDSRGGVQETQYF. CDR3 DNA sequence: TGTGCCACCAGTGATTCCAGGGGAGGGGTCCAAGAGACCCAGTACTTC.

The genes are TRBV10-3 and TRBJ2-5; 7 positions agree with TRBD2. The CDR3 length is 15 residues. J was trimmed by 4 bases and V by 2 bases; bases with no gene match: 7. CDR1 is ENHRY and CDR2 is SYGVKD in the germline V gene. Here the CDR3 reads CAISEGTSGGETQYF. DNA of the CDR3: TGTGCCATCAGTGAGGGAACTTCGGGGGGAGAGACCCAGTACTTC.

J is TRBJ1-2 and V is TRBV28; D ambiguous. Germline V gives CDR1 MDHEN, CDR2 SYDVKM. Trimming removed 1 base from V and 5 bases from J, with 11 bases in between. The CDR3 sequence is 14 residues long. The CDR3 loop reads CASSLSGREYGYTF. For the CDR3, the DNA is TGTGCCAGCAGTTTATCGGGTAGGGAGTATGGCTACACCTTC.